These 21 T cell receptor beta chains were all obtained from the same sample, sequenced in a study of T cell responses to AZD1222 COVID-19 vaccine. Profiled with immunoSEQ multiplex PCR; TCRdb holds only in-frame clones, not every one. The table includes 120,000 to 150,000 clones, about 93% detected once. Here the sequenced sample was peripheral blood, taken on day 0 of AZD1222 vaccination. The receptors originated from an adult in good health.

The chain is built from TRBV25-1 and TRBJ1-6; a possible D gene is TRBD1 (5 bases). The length of the CDR3 is 14 residues. Germline CDR1 is MGHDK and CDR2 is SYGVNS. Trimming removed 5 bases at V and 8 bases at J, with 13 bases between. The DNA for the CDR3 is TGTGCCAGCAGTCCCTTCTCGACAGATTCACCCCTCCACTTT. It is translated as CASSPFSTDSPLHF.

This rearrangement joins TRBV7-2 to TRBJ2-5; D is unresolved. Germline V CDR1 and CDR2: SGHTA, FQGNSA. CDR3 length equals 13 residues. V shed 5 bases and J shed 10 bases, with 17 bases lying between them. The CDR3 DNA follows: TGTGCCAGCAGCCAACGGATAAGAGAAGGCCAGTACTTC. Its translation is CASSQRIREGQYF. Using reference TRBV7-2 and TRBJ2-5 for the parts outside the CDR3, the full variable domain is GAGVSQSPSNKVTEKGKDVELRCDPISGHTALYWYRQSLGQGLEFLIYFQGNSAPDKSGLPSDRFSAERTGGSVSTLTIQRTQQEDSAVYLCASSQRIREGQYFGPGTRLLVL.

This chain links TRBV19 with TRBJ2-1, with 9 bases aligning to TRBD2. V trimming: 5 bases; J trimming: 6 bases; junction bases outside the gene matches: 5. There are 14 residues in the CDR3. Germline lookup yields CDR1 LNHDA and CDR2 SQIVND (reference sequence). The CDR3 sequence: CASSSEGLANEQFF. The CDR3, as DNA: TGTGCCAGTAGTTCAGAGGGACTAGCCAATGAGCAGTTCTTC.

In DNA, the CDR3 is TGTGCCAGCAGTGGACAGTACTATGGCTACACCTTC. Its translation is CASSGQYYGYTF. The rearrangement links TRBV4-2 to TRBJ1-2; a possible D gene is TRBD1 (6 bases). CDR3 length equals 12 residues. V was shortened by 6 bases and J by 3 bases, with 8 bases between the two germline ends. Germline-derived CDR1 and CDR2 are LGHNA and YNFKEQ.

The gene calls are TRBV28 and TRBJ2-7; D uncertain. The CDR3 consists of 11 residues. Germline CDR1 reads MDHEN; CDR2 reads SYDVKM. V lost 5 bases, J lost 4 bases, and 6 bases lay in between. The CDR3 protein is CASSLIYEQYF. For the CDR3, the DNA is TGTGCCAGCAGTCTCATATACGAGCAGTACTTC.

V usage is TRBV24-1 and J usage is TRBJ2-7; 7 nucleotides match TRBD2. V dropped 3 bases and J dropped 5; count of bases not matched to a gene: 6. The CDR3 is 14 amino acids. Looked up from germline, CDR1 is KGHDR and CDR2 is SFDVKD. In nucleotides, the CDR3 is TGTGCCACCAGTGATGGCTCCCGGGAGGACGAGCAGTACTTC. This sequence encodes CATSDGSREDEQYF.

This chain links TRBV28 with TRBJ1-2; weak D call: TRBD1 (5 bases). In germline, CDR1 is MDHEN, CDR2 SYDVKM. The CDR3 has 14 residues. The V gene lost 5 bases and the J gene lost 3 bases, with 13 bases spanning the gap. The CDR3 DNA is TGTGCCAGCAGTGCCTCCGGGACGGACTATGGCTACACCTTC. Encoded protein: CASSASGTDYGYTF.

The rearrangement links TRBV7-8 to TRBJ2-1; D is possibly TRBD2 (6 bases). CDR1 and CDR2 from the germline V gene are SGHVS and FQNEAQ. The CDR3 has 15 residues. Trimming removed 8 bases at V and 4 bases at J, with 18 bases between. The CDR3 bases are TGTGCCAGCTACGCGGAGGGACGACTTTACAATGAGCAGTTCTTC. Amino acids: CASYAEGRLYNEQFF.

The rearrangement joins TRBV11-2 to TRBJ2-7, with 8 bases aligning to TRBD2. This CDR3 contains 16 residues. The J segment lost 4 bases and the V segment lost 1 base, leaving 9 bases of the junction unmatched. Germline CDR1 is SGHAT and CDR2 is FQNNGV. This chain's CDR3 is CASSLGPPGLAYEQYF. As DNA, the CDR3 is TGTGCCAGCAGCTTAGGCCCCCCAGGACTAGCTTACGAGCAGTACTTC.

The chain uses TRBV12-3 or TRBV12-4 and TRBJ1-3; TRBD1 might be the D (5 bases). Deletions cut 6 bases from V and 2 bases from J, with 5 bases between. This CDR3 contains 12 residues. CDR3 in amino acids: CASRGAGNTIYF. CDR3 nucleotide sequence: TGTGCCAGCAGGGGGGCTGGAAACACCATATATTTT.

The chain recombines TRBV27 with TRBJ1-1, with a weak D call TRBD1 (5 bases). Trimming took off 1 base at V and 0 bases at J, with 27 bases between the two ends. Germline assignment: CDR1 MNHEY and CDR2 SMNVEV (reference sequence). CDR3 length: 21 residues. The CDR3 loop reads CASSLLSIPLGTSSMNTEAFF. The CDR3 nucleotides are TGTGCCAGCAGTTTATTATCCATTCCATTGGGGACTTCTTCCATGAACACTGAAGCTTTCTTT.

The rearrangement links TRBV5-5 to TRBJ1-4, with a possible D match to TRBD1 (6 bases). The length of the CDR3 is 13 residues. The V and J ends lost 4 bases and 5 bases respectively, with 9 bases between them. Germline loops: CDR1 SGHKS, CDR2 YYEKEE (reference sequence). CDR3 DNA: TGTGCCAGCAGCCAGACAGGAAATGAAAAACTGTTTTTT. It is translated as CASSQTGNEKLFF.

V usage is TRBV7-2 and J usage is TRBJ2-2, with 11 bases that match TRBD1. The V and J ends lost 4 bases and 3 bases, in that order; junction bases with no gene match: 4. This CDR3 is 16 amino acids long. Germline values: CDR1 SGHTA, CDR2 FQGNSA. The chain's CDR3 is CASSSDRGLHTGELFF. The CDR3 coding sequence is TGTGCCAGCAGCTCGGACAGGGGGCTCCACACCGGGGAGCTGTTTTTT.

The V gene is TRBV28, the J gene TRBJ2-1, with TRBD2 identical over 12 bases. Trimming at V came to 6 bases and at J to 0 bases, leaving 6 bases not matched to a gene. Looked up from germline, CDR1 is MDHEN and CDR2 is SYDVKM. The CDR3 spans 17 residues. The CDR3 is CASRRLAGVSSYNEQFF. In DNA, the CDR3 is TGTGCCAGCAGAAGACTAGCGGGAGTGAGCTCCTACAATGAGCAGTTCTTC. Full variable domain (rest looked up from reference TRBV28 and TRBJ2-1): DVKVTQSSRYLVKRTGEKVFLECVQDMDHENMFWYRQDPGLGLRLIYFSYDVKMKEKGDIPEGYSVSREKKERFSLILESASTNQTSMYLCASRRLAGVSSYNEQFFGPGTRLTVL.

The chain links TRBV6-2 or TRBV6-3 to TRBJ2-7; perhaps TRBD2 as D (7 bases). V was pared by 6 bases and J by 3 bases, with 21 bases between. Germline CDR1 reads MNHEY; CDR2 reads SVGEGT. CDR3 length: 16 residues. CDR3 residues: CASSHQRGEGGYEQYF. For the CDR3, the DNA is TGTGCCAGCAGCCACCAGCGCGGGGAGGGGGGCTACGAGCAGTACTTC.

V is TRBV6-1 and J is TRBJ2-7; D is undetermined. The CDR3 sequence is 16 residues long. Germline lookup yields CDR1 MNHNS and CDR2 SASEGT. Trimming pared 2 bases from V and 0 bases from J, leaving 14 bases between. CDR3 sequence (DNA): TGTGCCAGCAGTGAAACCGACCGATACAACTCCTACGAGCAGTACTTC. It translates to CASSETDRYNSYEQYF.

The chain joins TRBV6-1 to TRBJ2-3; D call uncertain. The V gene's germline CDR1 is MNHNS and CDR2 SASEGT. The CDR3 consists of 14 residues. Trimming removed 3 bases at V and 0 bases at J, with 7 bases between. Here the CDR3 reads CASSETRSTDTQYF. CDR3 DNA sequence: TGTGCCAGCAGTGAGACCAGGAGCACAGATACGCAGTATTTT.

The chain has TRBV25-1 and TRBJ1-2, with unresolved D. Germline V lookup: CDR1 MGHDK, CDR2 SYGVNS. The CDR3 consists of 11 residues. The V and J ends lost 6 bases and 4 bases respectively, with 6 bases between them. The CDR3 is CASSRGYGYTF. CDR3 nucleotides: TGTGCCAGCAGCCGGGGCTATGGCTACACCTTC.

The chain combines TRBV10-3 with TRBJ2-2; D perhaps matches TRBD1 (6 bases). V dropped 7 bases and J dropped 0 bases, with 12 bases sitting between them. From germline, CDR1 is ENHRY and CDR2 SYGVKD. This CDR3 is built from 15 residues. CDR3 amino acids: CAIMRQETNTGELFF. CDR3 DNA: TGTGCCATCATGCGACAGGAGACGAACACCGGGGAGCTGTTTTTT.

V is TRBV18 and J is TRBJ2-7; TRBD2 is a possible D gene (6 bases). Trimming removed 2 bases from V and 4 bases from J, with 18 bases in between. Looked up from germline, CDR1 is KGHSH and CDR2 is LQKENI. The CDR3 spans 16 residues. For the CDR3, the DNA is TGTGCCAGCTCACCAAGGGGAGGTAGCGGATATTACGAGCAGTACTTC. It encodes CASSPRGGSGYYEQYF.

The gene calls are TRBV14 and TRBJ2-1, with a possible D match to TRBD1 (5 bases). Germline V CDR1 and CDR2: SGHDN, FVKESK. CDR3 length equals 17 residues. V lost 4 bases to trimming and J lost 0 bases, with 16 bases between them. For the CDR3, the DNA is TGTGCCAGCAGCCGCCAAAGAGGAGACAGCTCCTACAATGAGCAGTTCTTC. Amino acid sequence: CASSRQRGDSSYNEQFF. Full variable domain (outside the CDR3, taken from reference TRBV14 and TRBJ2-1): EAGVTQFPSHSVIEKGQTVTLRCDPISGHDNLYWYRRVMGKEIKFLLHFVKESKQDESGMPNNRFLAERTGGTYSTLKVQPAELEDSGVYFCASSRQRGDSSYNEQFFGPGTRLTVL.